This T cell receptor (beta chain) was found in a study of T cell repertoires in cytomegalovirus infection. For the study at large: TCR beta signatures that were public indicated CMV infection and matching HLA type.

Study-wide results and limits: There were HLA-C-restricted CMV-specific TCR beta clonotypes dominating the ex vivo response. Of the TCR beta families, the public ones yielded a cumulative frequency that identified carriers of CMV plus the relevant HLA.

In this sample, this clonotype turned up a few times. Its target is unknown. TCRdb ran MiXCR on the reads and lists one entry per CDR3 protein. This sample has under 850,000 distinct CDR3 sequences; roughly 35% occur once, and the top ten carry 2.5% to 3%. The CDR3 is 14 amino acids. Germline CDR1 MNHEY, CDR2 SMNVEV (reference sequence). Trimming at V came to 8 bases and at J to 8 bases, leaving 11 bases not matched to a gene. The clonotype comes from a human donor in good health (CMV status not recorded). Some clones in this sample may be carry-over from other donors' samples. Source material: PBMCs. This chain joins TRBV27 and TRBJ1-4; 7 bases match TRBD1. CDR3 protein: CASGSPGGWEKLFF. The CDR3 nucleotides read TGTGCCAGCGGTTCGCCAGGGGGTTGGGAAAAACTGTTTTTT.